This is a list of T cell receptor beta chains from one sample in a study of cytomegalovirus exposure and HLA in healthy donors. Method: immunoSEQ multiplex PCR; TCRdb's copy keeps in-frame clones and lacks some. The sample totals under 100,000 clones. Sequencing was done on a sample of PBMCs. Every receptor here comes from a woman aged 25-40 years in good health and CMV-seronegative. Each CDR3 is given with its conserved first and last residue. The order of the fields is clone size, J gene, V gene, D gene, CDR3 protein, CDR3 DNA. D genes are given only for firm matches. Rows give clone size only sometimes, using once, few, many, or a class for an expanded clone.

- TRBJ1-1 TRBV5-4 - CASSFSTGNTEAFF TGTGCCAGCAGTTTTTCCACAGGGAACACTGAAGCTTTCTTT
- TRBJ1-1 TRBV5-1 TRBD1 CASSLDRGGTEAFF TGCGCCAGCAGCTTGGACAGGGGGGGCACTGAAGCTTTCTTT
- TRBJ2-7 TRBV5-6 - CASSLGRWGDYEQYF TGTGCCAGCAGCTTGGGGCGATGGGGGGACTACGAGCAGTACTTC
- TRBJ1-1 TRBV5-4 TRBD1 CASSKRQGGDTEAFF TGTGCCAGCAGCAAAAGACAGGGGGGAGACACTGAAGCTTTCTTT
- TRBJ1-4 TRBV4-1 TRBD1 CASSPLAGTGGEKLFF TGCGCCAGCAGCCCCTTAGCCGGGACAGGGGGCGAAAAACTGTTTTTT
- TRBJ2-5 TRBV9 TRBD2 CASSVGWRGGGQETQYF TGTGCCAGCAGCGTAGGGTGGCGGGGGGGTGGACAAGAGACCCAGTACTTC
- TRBJ2-7 TRBV7-3 TRBD2 CASSPSGSSYEQYF TGTGCCAGCAGCCCCAGCGGGAGCTCCTACGAGCAGTACTTC
- TRBJ1-4 TRBV27 TRBD1 CASSLMGQGYEKLFF TGTGCCAGCAGTTTAATGGGACAGGGCTATGAAAAACTGTTTTTT
- TRBJ1-5 TRBV4-1 - CASSQGPVNQPQHF TGCGCCAGCAGCCAAGGGCCAGTAAATCAGCCCCAGCATTTT
- TRBJ1-1 TRBV27 TRBD1 CASSISGQGDMNTEAFF TGTGCCAGCAGTATTTCGGGACAGGGGGATATGAACACTGAAGCTTTCTTT
- TRBJ2-7 TRBV6-1 TRBD1 CATRLTGDEQYF TGTGCCACCCGTTTGACAGGGGACGAGCAGTACTTC
medium-sized TRBJ1-3 TRBV10-3 TRBD1 CATGTVGNTIYF TGTGCCACCGGGACAGTTGGAAACACCATATATTTT
- TRBJ1-3 TRBV29-1 TRBD1 CSVLQGAGNTIYF TGCAGCGTTTTACAGGGGGCTGGAAACACCATATATTTT
- TRBJ2-7 TRBV2 - CASRRPGDHEQYF TGTGCCAGCAGACGCCCGGGGGATCACGAGCAGTACTTC
- TRBJ2-1 TRBV5-1 TRBD1 CASSGRTGGIDEQFF TGCGCCAGCAGCGGTAGGACAGGGGGCATCGATGAGCAGTTCTTC
- TRBJ2-2 TRBV5-1 TRBD1 CASRETGATGELFF TGCGCCAGCAGAGAGACAGGGGCCACCGGGGAGCTGTTTTTT
- TRBJ1-5 TRBV7-8 TRBD1 CASSFGGGEGQPQHF TGTGCCAGCAGCTTCGGAGGGGGCGAGGGTCAGCCCCAGCATTTT
- TRBJ2-2 TRBV10-3 TRBD2 CAISPGLATTGELFF TGTGCCATCAGTCCGGGACTAGCGACCACCGGGGAGCTGTTTTTT
- TRBJ1-6 TRBV28 TRBD1 CASSLGGTGDNSPLHF TGTGCCAGCAGTTTGGGCGGGACAGGGGATAATTCACCCCTCCACTTT
- TRBJ2-1 TRBV9 TRBD2 CASSPAGTRAYNEQFF TGTGCCAGCAGCCCAGCCGGGACTAGAGCATACAATGAGCAGTTCTTC
- TRBJ2-1 TRBV6-4 TRBD2 CASSDSSGSYNEQFF TGTGCCAGCAGCGATTCTAGCGGGAGTTACAATGAGCAGTTCTTC
- TRBJ1-2 TRBV5-6 TRBD1 CASSPTDRVRGYTF TGTGCCAGCAGCCCGACGGACAGGGTCAGGGGCTACACCTTC
- TRBJ2-3 TRBV7-3 TRBD2 CASSTLAGEEDTQYF TGTGCCAGCAGCACACTAGCGGGGGAGGAAGATACGCAGTATTTT
- TRBJ2-1 TRBV29-1 - CSVDGQLYNEQFF TGCAGCGTTGATGGACAGCTTTACAATGAGCAGTTCTTC
- TRBJ1-6 TRBV19 - CASSAGMRNSPLHF TGTGCCAGTAGTGCCGGGATGCGGAATTCACCCCTCCACTTT
- TRBJ2-1 TRBV2 TRBD1 CASRRTGSVQFF TGTGCCAGCAGGCGGACAGGATCGGTGCAGTTCTTC